These 9 T cell receptor beta chains came from one sample sequenced in a study of regulatory T cells in long-lasting Graves disease. The time point was: newly diagnosed GD, antithyroid drugs for less than 3 months. TCR sequences were obtained from RNA taken from PBMCs. To make TCR beta libraries, researchers used iRepertoire HTBI primers and Arm-PCR of CDR3 regions. TCRdb re-derived calls from the multiplex PCR reads in MiXCR, one entry per CDR3 protein. In the table there are hundreds of thousands of distinct CDR3 sequences, about 12% of which are singletons. These data were also filed under a second study, of T cells in Graves' hyperthyroidism and ophthalmopathy.

This material consisted of peripheral blood mononuclear cells (PBMCs), taken at new diagnosis, from a patient treated with antithyroid drugs. The source is a woman aged 30 to 39 with Graves disease.

At least ten counts were recorded for this clonotype. The V gene is TRBV11-3, the J gene TRBJ2-1; 14 bases map to TRBD2. Trimming at V came to 5 bases and at J to 7 bases, leaving 7 bases not matched to a gene. The CDR3 runs 16 residues. CDR1 and CDR2 from the germline V gene are SGHNT and YENEEA. In nucleotides, the CDR3 is TGTGCCAGCAGCCCTAGACTAGCGGGAGGGAAGAATGAGCAGTTCTTC. The encoded protein is CASSPRLAGGKNEQFF.

This clonotype was seen ten or more times. The chain couples TRBV20-1 to TRBJ2-3, with 7 nucleotides matching TRBD2. Germline CDR1 DFQATT, CDR2 SNEGSKA (reference sequence). This CDR3 region has 14 residues. V lost 1 base, J lost 10 bases, and 11 bases stayed unmatched. CDR3 amino acids: CSARGPSGDGSQYF. Written as DNA, the CDR3 is TGCAGTGCTAGAGGTCCTAGCGGTGATGGTTCGCAGTATTTT.

This clonotype has a count of ten or more. The chain links TRBV6-1 to TRBJ2-2, with no clear D. Germline V gives CDR1 MNHNS, CDR2 SASEGT. The CDR3 length is 16 residues. Trimming stripped 6 bases from V and 4 bases from J, with 18 bases between. In DNA, the CDR3 is TGTGCCAGCAGCTGGGGATACCGAAGGGTCACCGGGGAGCTGTTTTTT. Its translation: CASSWGYRRVTGELFF.

The V call is TRBV7-3, the J call TRBJ2-1; D not resolved. CDR3 length: 17 residues. Germline loops: CDR1 SGHTA, CDR2 FQGTGA. V gave up 2 bases and J gave up 9 bases, with 23 bases separating them. The CDR3 DNA sequence: TGTGCCAGCAGCTTATATCCCCCCGACACCCCCGGCGGTGAGCAGTTCTTC. It yields the protein CASSLYPPDTPGGEQFF.

Concerning this clonotype itself: The junction shows a germline mismatch at one end, possibly a read error. This chain uses TRBV6-1 with TRBJ1-4, with 7 bases aligning to TRBD1. CDR1 and CDR2 (germline): MNHNS, SASEGT. This CDR3 spans 14 amino acids. The CDR3 region is CASTEQGTNERLFF. CDR3 sequence (DNA): TGTGCCAGCACCGAACAGGGGACTAATGAAAGACTGTTTTTT.

The V and J genes are TRBV20-1 and TRBJ2-6; D is perhaps TRBD1 (7 bases). V was shortened by 6 bases and J by 0 bases, with 18 bases between the two germline ends. The germline CDR1 and CDR2 sequences are DFQATT and SNEGSKA (reference sequence). The CDR3 spans 17 residues. Here the CDR3 reads CSAIDREVFSGANVLTF. The CDR3 region has the DNA TGCAGTGCCATTGACAGGGAGGTCTTCTCTGGGGCCAACGTCCTGACTTTC.

The table lists this clonotype with many counts. V gene TRBV15 combines with J gene TRBJ2-7, with D perhaps being TRBD1 or TRBD2 (5 bases each). The CDR3 has 15 residues. V lost 5 bases, J lost 2 bases, and 16 bases lay in between. In germline, CDR1 is LNHNV, CDR2 YYDKDF (reference sequence). CDR3 in amino acids: CATSPGSGPAYEQYF. The CDR3 DNA is TGTGCCACCAGCCCCGGGTCGGGGCCAGCCTACGAGCAGTACTTC.

V usage is TRBV29-1 and J usage is TRBJ2-4; 8 positions match TRBD2. Per germline, CDR1 SQVTM and CDR2 ANQGSEA. The CDR3 is made up of 11 amino acids. V gave up 7 bases and J gave up 6 bases; unmatched junction bases: 2. In DNA form, the CDR3 reads TGCAGCGCGGGGGGGATAAACATTCAGTACTTC. Amino acids: CSAGGINIQYF.

This clonotype was recorded at least ten times. The chain links TRBV2 to TRBJ2-7; maybe TRBD2 (5 bases). This CDR3 is 14 amino acids long. V lost 6 bases and J 1 base, leaving 13 bases between the germline ends. Germline-derived CDR1 and CDR2 are SNHLY and FYNNEI. Here the CDR3 reads CASRNEGLSYEQYF. CDR3 nucleotide sequence: TGTGCCAGCAGGAATGAGGGTTTGTCCTACGAGCAGTACTTC. Variable domain in full (rest from reference TRBV2 and TRBJ2-7): EPEVTQTPSHQVTQMGQEVILRCVPISNHLYFYWYRQILGQKVEFLVSFYNNEISEKSEIFDDQFSVERPDGSNFTLKIRSTKLEDSAMYFCASRNEGLSYEQYFGPGTRLTVT.